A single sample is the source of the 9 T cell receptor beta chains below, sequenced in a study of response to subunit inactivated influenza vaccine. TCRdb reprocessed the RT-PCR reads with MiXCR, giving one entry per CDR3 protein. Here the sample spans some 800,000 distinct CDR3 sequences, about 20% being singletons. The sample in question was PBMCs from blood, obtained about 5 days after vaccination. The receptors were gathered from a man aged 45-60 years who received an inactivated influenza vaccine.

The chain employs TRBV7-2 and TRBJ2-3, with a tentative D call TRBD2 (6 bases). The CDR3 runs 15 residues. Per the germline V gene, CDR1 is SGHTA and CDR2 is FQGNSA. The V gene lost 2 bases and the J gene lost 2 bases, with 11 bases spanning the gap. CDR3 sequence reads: CASSLPSGPTDTQYF. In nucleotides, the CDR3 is TGTGCCAGCAGCTTACCCAGCGGGCCCACAGATACGCAGTATTTT. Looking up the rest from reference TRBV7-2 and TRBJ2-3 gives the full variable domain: GAGVSQSPSNKVTEKGKDVELRCDPISGHTALYWYRQSLGQGLEFLIYFQGNSAPDKSGLPSDRFSAERTGGSVSTLTIQRTQQEDSAVYLCASSLPSGPTDTQYFGPGTRLTVL.

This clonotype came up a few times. The CDR3 is CSEGLAGGRGDTQYF. The CDR3 DNA sequence: TGCAGCGAGGGACTAGCGGGAGGGCGTGGAGATACGCAGTATTTT. V usage is TRBV29-1 and J usage is TRBJ2-3, with 16 bases identical to TRBD2. Unmatched junction bases numbered 6, after V lost 7 bases and J lost 5 bases. The CDR3 contains 15 residues. From germline, CDR1 is SQVTM and CDR2 ANQGSEA.

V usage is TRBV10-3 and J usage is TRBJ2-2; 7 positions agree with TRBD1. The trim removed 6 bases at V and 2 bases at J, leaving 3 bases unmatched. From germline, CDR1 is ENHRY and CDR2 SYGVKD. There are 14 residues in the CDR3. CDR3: CAIRGDRNTGELFF. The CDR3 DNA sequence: TGTGCCATCAGGGGGGACAGAAACACCGGGGAGCTGTTTTTT.

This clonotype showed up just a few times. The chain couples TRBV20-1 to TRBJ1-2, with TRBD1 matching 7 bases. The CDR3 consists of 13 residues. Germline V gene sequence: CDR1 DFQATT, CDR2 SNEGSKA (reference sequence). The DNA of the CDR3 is TGCAAAAAGGTCGACAGGGCCGGTCGTGGCTACACCTTC. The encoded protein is CKKVDRAGRGYTF.

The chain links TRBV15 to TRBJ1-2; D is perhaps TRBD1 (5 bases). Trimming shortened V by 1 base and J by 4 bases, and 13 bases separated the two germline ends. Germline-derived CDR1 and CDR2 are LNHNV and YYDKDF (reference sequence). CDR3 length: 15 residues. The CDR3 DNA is TGTGCCACCAGCAGAGCTGCAAGGGACGGCTATGGCTACACCTTC. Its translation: CATSRAARDGYGYTF.

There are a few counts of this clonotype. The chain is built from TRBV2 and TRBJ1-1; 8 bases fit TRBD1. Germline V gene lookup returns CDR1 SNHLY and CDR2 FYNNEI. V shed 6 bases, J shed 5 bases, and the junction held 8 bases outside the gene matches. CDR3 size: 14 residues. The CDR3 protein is CASRAGQGWTEAFF. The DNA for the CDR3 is TGTGCCAGCAGGGCAGGACAGGGATGGACTGAAGCTTTCTTT.

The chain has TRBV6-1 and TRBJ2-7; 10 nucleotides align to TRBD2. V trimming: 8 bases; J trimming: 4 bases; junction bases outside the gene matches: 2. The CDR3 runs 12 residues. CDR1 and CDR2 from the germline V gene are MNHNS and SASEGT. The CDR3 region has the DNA TGTGCCAGCGGACTAGCGGCTTACGAGCAGTACTTC. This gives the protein CASGLAAYEQYF.

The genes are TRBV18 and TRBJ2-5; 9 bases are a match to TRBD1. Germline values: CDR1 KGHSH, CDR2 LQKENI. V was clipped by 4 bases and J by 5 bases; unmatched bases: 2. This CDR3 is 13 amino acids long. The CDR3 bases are TGTGCCAGCTCACGAGGGACAGGGGAGACCCAGTACTTC. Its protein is CASSRGTGETQYF.

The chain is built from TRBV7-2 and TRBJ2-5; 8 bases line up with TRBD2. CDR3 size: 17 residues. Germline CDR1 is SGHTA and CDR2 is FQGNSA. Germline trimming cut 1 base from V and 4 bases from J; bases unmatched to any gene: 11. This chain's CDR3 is CASSLGLLVAGGETQYF. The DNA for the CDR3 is TGTGCCAGCAGCTTAGGCCTCCTGGTGGCGGGAGGAGAGACCCAGTACTTC.